The rows below give T cell receptor beta chains drawn from one sample of a study of blood T cell repertoires in COVID-19. Sequencing was performed with immunoSEQ multiplex PCR; in TCRdb, only in-frame clones are kept and a portion is missing. The table includes about 250,000 clones, nearly 90% detected once. Sequencing used peripheral blood. The receptors shown here come from a man aged 18 to 35 with active or convalescent COVID-19. CDR3s leave out the opening cysteine and the closing phenylalanine or tryptophan. D genes are given only for firm matches.

v_call	d_call	cdr3_aa
TRBV7-9	NA	ASSPGRGGGGSTDTQY
TRBV7-2	TRBD1	ASSSVRQGFGGYT
TRBV4-3	NA	ASSQPGVNTEAF
TRBV28	TRBD2	ASSSSNPGLAGPHQETQY
TRBV6-5	NA	ASSIHIQSTEAF
TRBV7-2	NA	ASSFDRTYEQY
TRBV6-5	NA	ASSYSSGNTGELF
TRBV7-9	NA	ASSSATSTAFYEQY
TRBV5-1	TRBD2	ASSYQREARQETQY
TRBV15	TRBD2	ATSRGTSETYEQY
TRBV30	NA	AWSPPGAPGKGYT
TRBV6-4	NA	ASSDSGGNYGYT
TRBV10-3	TRBD1	AITTTGVASTEAF
TRBV27	NA	ASSLSWPGGNTIY
TRBV9	TRBD2	ASSSGGYTGELF
TRBV5-6	TRBD1	ASSPSPTGKGNTIY
TRBV7-3	NA	ASSLSGTSSGANVLT
TRBV4-2	NA	ASSQELVIVYEQF
TRBV5-5	TRBD1	ASSGTASSYT
TRBV18	NA	ASSPLRPSANTGELF
TRBV7-6	NA	ASSLGQVYGYT
TRBV4-3	NA	ASSRQQSDTQY
TRBV30	TRBD2	AWSVQRAVRGYEQY
TRBV24-1	TRBD2	ATSDFSGSSYNEQF
TRBV12-5	NA	ASGLVGGLEETQY
TRBV28	NA	ASHEAGGSREKLF
TRBV5-8	TRBD2	ASSSGLAGGETQY
TRBV27	NA	ASRLGHLSSYNEQF
TRBV6-5	NA	ASRRHLNQPQH
TRBV6-5	TRBD1	ASRTGTGGSEQY
TRBV28	NA	ASSKDRRRHYEQY
TRBV27	TRBD2	ASRTGAGIYEQY
TRBV7-9	TRBD1	ASSSTGLIGPQH
TRBV7-6	NA	ASSLSGATNEKLF
TRBV4-3	NA	ASSQGRGLEAF
TRBV5-5	TRBD2	ASSSRTSGTFYEQY
TRBV9	NA	ASSVAGNNEQF
TRBV5-1	TRBD1	ASSLGTGMVTEAF
TRBV7-9	NA	ASSSRMGGSYEQY
TRBV5-1	TRBD1	ASSLAGGSNEQF
TRBV27	NA	ASSFPPGGADTQY
TRBV5-1	NA	ASSSSGGSGTEAF
TRBV16	TRBD1	ASSHTGEHSYNEQF
TRBV9	TRBD2	ASSAPRGGTPRSSYNEQF
TRBV5-6	NA	ASSLVRDTTAKNIQY
TRBV21-1	NA	ASSRLMGQSYEQY
TRBV29-1	TRBD1	SVPTGGSYGYT
TRBV2	NA	ASSTTSTDTQY
TRBV29-1	NA	SVEDRGARETQY
TRBV5-4	TRBD1	ASSSPGQGRNTEAF
TRBV23-1	NA	ASSQIRWGRQY
TRBV7-2	NA	ASSLEPVYSNQPQH
TRBV12-3/TRBV12-4	NA	ASSSQGYNEQF
TRBV6-5	NA	ASKQDTFYT
TRBV7-3	NA	ASSSLSGAGELF